The 26 T cell receptor beta chains presented below share a single source sample, sequenced in a study of T cells after yellow fever vaccination. One entry per CDR3 protein results from TCRdb running MiXCR on the 5' RACE reads. The data show a few hundred thousand distinct CDR3 sequences, roughly 6.2% seen once. This specimen consisted of PBMCs, obtained 5 days after the yellow fever booster vaccination. The receptors come from a young man who received the YFV17D yellow fever vaccine.

This clonotype was observed many times. The CDR3 protein is CASSQDPLAGPQYF. The CDR3 coding sequence is TGTGCCAGCAGCCAAGACCCTCTTGCGGGTCCGCAGTATTTT. This chain connects TRBV4-2 to TRBJ2-3; the D gene is possibly TRBD2 (5 bases). The germline V gene encodes CDR1 LGHNA and CDR2 YNFKEQ. V dropped 0 bases and J dropped 10 bases, with 14 bases sitting between them. This CDR3 is 14 amino acids long.

This clonotype was counted only a few times. The chain is built from TRBV5-6 and TRBJ1-5; D is perhaps TRBD1 (5 bases). Deletions cut 0 bases from V and 7 bases from J, with 11 bases between. In germline, CDR1 is SGHDT, CDR2 YYEEEE. There are 14 residues in the CDR3. The CDR3 DNA sequence: TGTGCCAGCAGCTTGGTTGGAGGGACCCAGCCCCAGCATTTT. It yields the protein CASSLVGGTQPQHF.

The rearrangement links TRBV12-3 or TRBV12-4 to TRBJ2-5, with D perhaps TRBD2 (6 bases). V gave up 6 bases and J gave up 7 bases, with 15 bases separating them. The CDR3 is 13 residues long. The CDR3 DNA sequence: TGTGCCAGCAGCTTGGGACTTAAAGGGACCCAGTACTTC. It yields the protein CASSLGLKGTQYF.

Comment on this clonotype: A read error may explain this, as a much larger clone is one base away. The chain combines TRBV7-8 with TRBJ2-3, with TRBD2 matching over 13 bases. The CDR3 length is 16 residues. The germline gives CDR1 SGHVS, CDR2 FQNEAQ. CDR3 sequence: CASSGRTSGSGDTQCF. As DNA, the CDR3 is TGTGCCAGCAGCGGACGGACTAGCGGGAGCGGGGATACGCAGTGTTTT.

The chain uses TRBV10-3 and TRBJ2-7; unclear D gene. This CDR3 region has 13 residues. The germline V gene has CDR1 ENHRY and CDR2 SYGVKD. V lost 0 bases and J lost 12, with 15 bases in between. CDR3 in DNA: TGTGCCATCAGTGAGTCGGCGTCGGGCAAATGGTACTTC. Its protein is CAISESASGKWYF.

The chain has TRBV6-1 and TRBJ2-1; D possibly corresponds to TRBD2 (6 bases). This CDR3 has 14 amino acids. With 8 bases removed from V and 3 bases from J, the gap between germline ends came to 14 bases. CDR1 is MNHNS and CDR2 is SASEGT in the germline V gene. CDR3 in DNA: TGTGCCAGCGGCGGGCGGGACTTCTACAATGAGCAGTTCTTC. This encodes CASGGRDFYNEQFF.

This clonotype showed up just a few times. CDR3 sequence (DNA): TGTGCCAGCAGCTTGATTGGTGGCCCTGAAGCTTTCTTT. This encodes CASSLIGGPEAFF. The J gene is TRBJ1-1, the V gene TRBV5-6; D call uncertain. This CDR3 is built from 13 residues. Per germline, CDR1 SGHDT and CDR2 YYEEEE. V lost 1 base and J 6 bases, leaving 10 bases between the germline ends.

The rearrangement links TRBV9 to TRBJ2-7; 8 bases agree with TRBD1. CDR1 SGDLS and CDR2 YYNGEE come from the germline V gene. With 4 bases clipped from V and 6 bases from J, the junction kept 12 bases outside the gene matches. The CDR3 is made up of 15 amino acids. CDR3 amino acids: CASSPLSGTGGEQYF. The CDR3 nucleotides are TGTGCCAGCAGCCCTCTATCCGGGACAGGTGGCGAGCAGTACTTC.

The sample holds a few counts of this clonotype. The V call is TRBV20-1, the J call TRBJ2-3; 12 bases align to TRBD2. Germline CDR1 is DFQATT and CDR2 is SNEGSKA (reference sequence). The junction had 5 bases not matched to a gene; V was cut back by 4 bases and J by 3 bases. The CDR3 sequence is 15 residues long. The CDR3 reads CSAILAGGPTDTQYF. The CDR3 nucleotides are TGCAGTGCTATTCTAGCGGGAGGGCCGACAGATACGCAGTATTTT.

At least ten counts were recorded for this clonotype. The chain has TRBV6-2 or TRBV6-3 and TRBJ2-7; D might be TRBD2 (6 bases). CDR3 length equals 14 residues. Germline assignment: CDR1 MNHEY and CDR2 SVGEGT. With 8 bases removed from V and 2 bases from J, the gap between germline ends came to 16 bases. CDR3 sequence (DNA): TGTGCCAGCGGGGACGGTGCGGGGCCCTACGAGCAGTACTTC. Protein product: CASGDGAGPYEQYF.

This clonotype was observed a handful of times. The gene calls are TRBV12-3 or TRBV12-4 and TRBJ2-1; D tentatively reads TRBD1 or TRBD2 (5 bases each). V lost 1 base, J lost 0 bases, and 10 bases lay in between. CDR3 size: 16 residues. CDR3 coding DNA: TGTGCCAGCAGTTTAGGACGGGACCTCTCCTACAATGAGCAGTTCTTC. This translates into CASSLGRDLSYNEQFF.

This clonotype was seen at least ten times. The J gene is TRBJ1-6, the V gene TRBV6-1, with 7 bases lining up with TRBD1. From germline, CDR1 is MNHNS and CDR2 SASEGT. With V trimmed by 2 bases and J by 7 bases, 5 bases remained unmatched. This CDR3 is built from 15 residues. The CDR3: CASSERTGWNSPLHF. The CDR3, as DNA: TGTGCCAGCAGTGAAAGGACAGGCTGGAATTCACCCCTCCACTTT.

On this clonotype itself: A much more abundant neighbour one base away suggests this may be a read error. The chain couples TRBV28 to TRBJ2-7; 8 bases map to TRBD2. Losses at the gene ends were 7 bases for V and 5 bases for J; bases not matched to a gene: 16. Germline lookup yields CDR1 MDHEN and CDR2 SYDVKM. The CDR3 spans 16 residues. The CDR3 spells CASMDVPAGGPDEQYF. Here the CDR3 DNA reads TGTGCCAGCATGGACGTCCCGGCGGGAGGTCCCGACGAGCAGTACTTC.

The V gene is TRBV4-3, the J gene TRBJ2-1; D gene uncertain. Germline CDR1 and CDR2: LGHNA and YSLEER. Trimming removed 5 bases at V and 3 bases at J, with 14 bases between. CDR3 length equals 15 residues. CDR3 sequence (DNA): TGCGCCAGCAGCTCATCTTGGGCAGACTACAATGAGCAGTTCTTC. It yields the protein CASSSSWADYNEQFF.

V is TRBV11-1 and J is TRBJ2-7; 11 positions agree with TRBD2. V lost 7 bases and J lost 10; bases outside the gene matches: 9. This CDR3 has 13 amino acids. Germline V gene lookup returns CDR1 SGHAT and CDR2 FQDESV (reference sequence). CDR3 loop: CASIRLAGTRQYF. The CDR3 coding sequence is TGTGCCAGCATTCGACTAGCGGGAACCCGTCAGTACTTC. The whole variable domain, remainder taken from reference TRBV11-1 and TRBJ2-7, is EAEVAQSPRYKITEKSQAVAFWCDPISGHATLYWYRQILGQGPELLVQFQDESVVDDSQLPKDRFSAERLKGVDSTLKIQPAELGDSAMYLCASIRLAGTRQYFGPGTRLTVT.

This clonotype was counted only a few times. The chain links TRBV20-1 to TRBJ2-1; the match to TRBD2 covers 10 bases. The CDR3 extends over 14 amino acids. J gave up 9 bases and V 5 bases, and 10 bases lay outside the gene matches. Germline assignment: CDR1 DFQATT and CDR2 SNEGSKA (reference sequence). The CDR3 DNA follows: TGCAGTGCTCCACCAGCGGGAGGGCCCGTTGAGCAGTTCTTC. This codes for CSAPPAGGPVEQFF.

This clonotype showed up just a few times. The genes are TRBV5-1 and TRBJ2-1; 9 bases are shared with TRBD2. Germline CDR1 reads SGHRS; CDR2 reads YFSETQ. The length of the CDR3 is 17 residues. The J segment lost 6 bases and the V segment lost 5 bases, leaving 15 bases of the junction unmatched. Here the CDR3 DNA reads TGCGCCAGCAGTCCCCTAACTAGCGGGCCCAGGCCCAATGAGCAGTTCTTC. Amino acids: CASSPLTSGPRPNEQFF.

The V call is TRBV25-1, the J call TRBJ2-3; TRBD1 matches 7 bases. The CDR3 length is 16 residues. The germline gives CDR1 MGHDK, CDR2 SYGVNS. J lost 2 bases, V lost 2 bases, and 7 bases had no gene match. The DNA for the CDR3 is TGTGCCAGCAGTGAAAGACAGGGTAAATTCACAGATACGCAGTATTTT. Its protein product is CASSERQGKFTDTQYF.

This clonotype was detected ten times or more. The chain employs TRBV7-9 and TRBJ2-1, with 8 positions matching TRBD1. Looked up from germline, CDR1 is SEHNR and CDR2 is FQNEAQ (reference sequence). V lost 5 bases to trimming and J lost 8 bases; unmatched junction nucleotides: 8. The CDR3 has 14 amino acids. Here the CDR3 reads CASSIGQGFHEQFF. In nucleotides, the CDR3 is TGTGCCAGCAGCATTGGACAGGGATTCCATGAGCAGTTCTTC.

This clonotype came up many times. The rearrangement joins TRBV5-1 to TRBJ1-2, with TRBD1 matching 7 bases. V dropped 3 bases and J dropped 6; count of bases not matched to a gene: 8. The CDR3 sequence is 14 residues long. The germline gives CDR1 SGHRS, CDR2 YFSETQ. The CDR3 nucleotides read TGCGCCAGCAGCTCGGGGACAGAGACGAATGGCTACACCTTC. Translating gives CASSSGTETNGYTF.

The chain recombines TRBV11-1 with TRBJ2-6; D call uncertain. The CDR3 runs 18 residues. The germline CDR1 and CDR2 sequences are SGHAT and FQDESV (reference sequence). Trimming removed 6 bases from V and 0 bases from J, with 18 bases in between. Here the CDR3 DNA reads TGTGCCAGCAGTCGTAACGGACCGATACTCTCTGGGGCCAACGTCCTGACTTTC. Protein product: CASSRNGPILSGANVLTF.

The chain couples TRBV3-1 to TRBJ2-7; D is ambiguous. CDR1 LGHDT and CDR2 YNNKEL come from the germline V gene (reference sequence). The V end lost 1 base, the J end lost 0 bases, and 16 bases lay between the germline ends. CDR3 length: 17 residues. CDR3 amino acids: CASSQVFGRPSSYEQYF. In nucleotides, the CDR3 is TGTGCCAGCAGCCAAGTGTTCGGCAGGCCCTCCTCCTACGAGCAGTACTTC.

This clonotype appeared many times. The V and J genes are TRBV4-3 and TRBJ2-7; D is unresolved. This CDR3 has 14 residues. V was cut by 4 bases and J by 2 bases, with 12 bases left in between. Germline V gene data show CDR1 as LGHNA and CDR2 as YSLEER. The chain's CDR3 is CASSLPPGPYEQYF. For the CDR3, the DNA is TGCGCCAGCAGCCTCCCCCCCGGACCCTACGAGCAGTACTTC.

In this sample, this clonotype turned up a few times. The gene calls are TRBV20-1 and TRBJ2-3; TRBD2 agrees at 13 bases. V trimming: 5 bases; J trimming: 4 bases; junction bases outside the gene matches: 6. CDR1 and CDR2 (germline): DFQATT, SNEGSKA (reference sequence). The CDR3 spans 15 residues. The CDR3 loop is CSAGGLAGVADTQYF. In DNA, the CDR3 is TGCAGTGCTGGAGGACTAGCGGGAGTCGCAGATACGCAGTATTTT.

This clonotype occurred a few times. This rearrangement joins TRBV24-1 to TRBJ2-3; the match to TRBD2 covers 7 bases. V lost 4 bases to trimming and J lost 1 base; unmatched junction nucleotides: 7. The V gene's germline CDR1 is KGHDR and CDR2 SFDVKD. The CDR3 length is 16 residues. CDR3 in amino acids: CATSDRLSGRTDTQYF. Written as DNA, the CDR3 is TGTGCCACCAGTGACCGACTTAGCGGGCGCACAGATACGCAGTATTTT.

The chain employs TRBV5-6 and TRBJ2-2, with no clear D. In germline, CDR1 is SGHDT, CDR2 YYEEEE. With 4 bases removed from V and 6 bases from J, the gap between germline ends came to 7 bases. The CDR3 has 12 residues. CDR3 in DNA: TGTGCCAGCAGCCATGTGTCCGGGGAGCTGTTTTTT. Translating it yields CASSHVSGELFF.